The source of this TCR beta chain is a study of regulatory T cells in long-lasting Graves disease (TCRdb year 2021). Concerning the study at large: In the newly diagnosed Graves' disease group, patients had been taking antithyroid drugs for less than 3 months. The study was conducted in China and was registered as a clinical trial. A total of around 35 samples underwent TCR sequencing, from about 13 patients with persistent Graves' disease and 20 patients with newly diagnosed Graves' disease. Peripheral blood TCR sequencing and RNA sequencing compared persistent Graves' disease patients with newly diagnosed Graves' disease patients.

Reading the germline V gene gives CDR1 SGHAT and CDR2 FQNNGV. At the junction V is shortened by 8 bases and J by 2 bases, with 7 bases in between. From the cysteine through the phenylalanine, the CDR3 covers 12 amino acids. Solely the CDR3 DNA is kept, with 36 bases framed from the first base. Study-level results and caveats: Persistent Graves' disease patients showed lower TCR Shannon entropy and fewer highly expanded clones than newly diagnosed patients, suggesting clonal expansion. TRBV28, TRBJ1-2 and TRBJ2-5 were preferentially used in persistent disease, while TRBV20-1 and TRBJ2-1 were favored in newly diagnosed disease. Because the primary lesion, thyroid tissue, could not be accessed, the study looked at peripheral blood alone. Persistent patients shared more public clonotypes among themselves (under 3,000) than newly diagnosed patients did (more than 950). Sequencing and analysis were limited to the TCR beta chain. The authors noted that the small sample size was a limitation that may lower accuracy.

The time point tag for this specimen amounts to: newly diagnosed GD, antithyroid drugs for less than 3 months. RNA was extracted from PBMCs in TRIzol for both TCR sequencing and RNA sequencing. The diagnosis of Graves' disease was made according to American Thyroid Association guidelines. The patients came from an endocrinology department in Xi'an, China. Each patient gave approximately 10 milliliters of peripheral blood, collected in an EDTA anticoagulant tube. Ficoll Paque Plus density gradient separation was used to isolate PBMCs, and no further T cell sorting was done. An Agilent 2100 Bioanalyzer and agarose gel were used to check RNA quality, while a NanoDrop 2000 measured RNA concentration. This clonotype was found many times. Its antigen is unknown. The input lacks base qualities; no much larger clone sits a single base away. Receptor amplification or capture employed multiplex PCR. Sequenced using an Illumina HiSeq 4000. CDR3 regions were amplified by Arm-PCR with iRepertoire HTBI primers to construct TCR beta libraries. PCR products were gel purified before sequencing. The original methods were these. Across samples, roughly 60 TRBV and 13 to 15 TRBJ segments were identified and used for gene usage analysis of CDR3 amino acid clonotypes. Filtered high-quality paired reads were merged into contigs using COPE and FqMerger. BLAST was used to align contigs to the IMGT TRBV, TRBD and TRBJ reference genes, and CDR3 was defined following IMGT. Any clonotype with a frequency above 0.1% was classified as a highly expanded clone. Repertoire diversity was measured by Shannon entropy, and V-J evenness by the Gini coefficient. Public clonotypes were defined as clonotypes shared by more than one individual. TCRdb's own reprocessing of the public reads used fastp at Q25 and MiXCR and kept productive beta chains. Each CDR3 protein appears once, grouped with its most common genes and DNA. Here the V and J calls rest on TCRdb's processing, not on the authors' analysis. Here the sample has 440,000 or so distinct CDR3 sequences; about 15% occur a single time. Roughly 10% of the sample goes to the ten largest clones.

The same sample was also used in a study of T cells in Graves' hyperthyroidism and ophthalmopathy. In that second paper, the authors write: A patient counted as having stable Graves' hyperthyroidism if no progression to ophthalmopathy occurred over 18 months of follow-up. Hyperthyroidism patients were aged 18 to 65 years and newly diagnosed, with disease duration of less than 2 months. The study excluded patients with uncontrolled infections, other autoimmune diseases, pregnancy or lactation. Diagnoses were established on the basis of clinical symptoms, serum thyroxine and TRAb, thyroid ultrasound, and orbital computed tomography. The TCR CDR3 was subjected to a first round of RT-PCR using the HTBI primer set and the Qiagen OneStep RT-PCR kit. Most expanded thyroid clonotypes (frequency above 0.001) were also detected in blood, a finding suggesting that blood repertoires may reflect thyroid immune responses. A 13 V-J signature model separated ophthalmopathy from stable hyperthyroidism, with approximately 87% sensitivity and 81.08% specificity in cross-validation and 80%/75% in testing. In validation, the model predicted progression to ophthalmopathy a median of roughly 6.2 months before onset, with over 55% sensitivity and 72.22% specificity. TCR V-J signatures able to tell the groups apart were searched for in a discovery cohort of 90 to 100 patients, of whom approximately 40 had Graves' ophthalmopathy and about 60 had stable Graves' hyperthyroidism. An independent validation cohort of under 20 hyperthyroidism patients and 17 patients who later progressed to ophthalmopathy tested prospective prediction of ophthalmopathy. For training and testing, the 100 or so patients in the discovery cohort were randomly divided in a 7:3 ratio. Thyroid tissue and blood T-cell repertoires from six Graves' hyperthyroidism patients were also compared in the study. After blood sampling, hyperthyroidism patients were treated with methimazole at a starting dose of 30 mg daily, and ophthalmopathy patients were treated with high-dose intravenous methylprednisolone. A second multiplex PCR round built the libraries, followed by size selection and purification. Paired-end sequencing of the libraries was performed with 100 bp reads on an Illumina HiSeq2000. Raw data were processed with SOAPnuke, discarding reads with adapters, uncalled bases, mean Phred below 15, or no exact constant-primer or identifier match. COPE v1.2.5 was used to merge high-quality paired reads, and clonotypes were defined as unique nucleotide sequences. Clonotypes were aligned to IMGT TRBV, TRBD and TRBJ reference segments using MiTCR v1.1. The analysis included only V-J combinations with a frequency above 0.0001, which together covered 98% to 99.2% of the repertoires. The TCS score was defined as F50 (clonal expansion) divided by E x V (chaos), with BLOSUM62-based TCRdist calculated between CDR3 peptides within each V-J. Welch's t-statistics and random forest reduced just over 500 V-J features to roughly 13, which were used in a naive Bayes classifier (R e1071). Sample size was not statistically predetermined, and blinding of investigators to group allocation was not performed. According to the paper, TCR Vbeta CDR3 sequencing was carried out on 135 peripheral blood samples, which came from over 40 ophthalmopathy, 75 or so hyperthyroidism and approximately 17 progressor patients.

Sample: peripheral blood mononuclear cells (PBMCs), taken at new diagnosis, from a patient treated with antithyroid drugs. The TCR comes from a woman aged 25 to 39 with Graves disease. Donor details come from another sample of the same person, matched by shared clones. The chain uses TRBV11-2 and TRBJ2-1; confidence is insufficient to name the D gene. For the CDR3, the sequence is CASGQTYNEQFF. The nucleotide sequence is given as TGTGCCAGCGGCCAGACCTACAATGAGCAGTTCTTC.